This T cell receptor beta chain was captured by sequencing in a study of patients and donors after allogeneic stem cell transplantation. TCRdb fed the RT-PCR reads into MiXCR, producing one record per CDR3 protein. The profile shows roughly 880,000 distinct CDR3 sequences, 15% to 20% of them singletons. The V gene's germline CDR1 is SEHNR and CDR2 FQNEAQ (reference sequence). The CDR3 has 16 amino acids. The junction had 9 bases not matched to a gene; V was cut back by 1 base and J by 6 bases. The sequencing input was blood, either unsorted or a sorted T cell fraction (not recorded which). This chain joins TRBV7-9 and TRBJ1-5; TRBD1 aligns across 7 bases. The source of this sequence is a human donor who was either an allogeneic HSCT recipient or a stem cell or donor lymphocyte infusion donor (not recorded which). It is not recorded whose cells these are; they may come from a transplant donor. The CDR3 DNA follows: TGTGCCAGCAGCTTAGAAGGGGGCGCCCCCCTTCAGCCCCAGCATTTT. This translates into CASSLEGGAPLQPQHF.